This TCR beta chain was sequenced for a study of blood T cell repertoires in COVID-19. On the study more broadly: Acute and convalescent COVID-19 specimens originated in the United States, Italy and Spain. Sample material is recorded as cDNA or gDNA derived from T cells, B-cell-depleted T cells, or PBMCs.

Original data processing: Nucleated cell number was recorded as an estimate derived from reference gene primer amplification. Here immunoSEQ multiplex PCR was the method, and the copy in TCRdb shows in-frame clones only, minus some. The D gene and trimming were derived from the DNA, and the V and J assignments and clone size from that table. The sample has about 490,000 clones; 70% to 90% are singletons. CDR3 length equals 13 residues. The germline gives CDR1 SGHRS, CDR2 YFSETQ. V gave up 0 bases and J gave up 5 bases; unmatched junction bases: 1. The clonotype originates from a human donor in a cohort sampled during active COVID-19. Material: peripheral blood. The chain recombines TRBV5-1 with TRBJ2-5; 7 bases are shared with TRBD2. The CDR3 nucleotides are TGCGCCAGCAGCTTGGAGGGAGGGGAGACCCAGTACTTC. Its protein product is CASSLEGGETQYF.